Listed below are T cell receptor beta chains from one sample, sequenced in a study of Ad26.COV2.S vaccination and SARS-CoV-2 variants. Profiled with immunoSEQ multiplex PCR; TCRdb holds only in-frame clones, not every one. Of some 340,000 clones in the sample, about 86% were seen once. This sample comprised peripheral blood, obtained in a trial of Ad26.COV2.S vaccine versus placebo. All receptors derive from a person between 18 and 59 years old who received the Ad26.COV2.S COVID-19 vaccine or a placebo. The CDR3 runs from the conserved cysteine through the conserved F or W. Fields, in order: clone size, J gene, V gene, CDR3 protein. The size field is filled for only some rows; it gives once, few, many or a size class.

once	TRBJ1-5	TRBV5-8	CASSVTGANNQPQHF
.	TRBJ2-7	TRBV10-1	CASSESRSPYEQYF
.	TRBJ2-1	TRBV18	CASSPRQDNEQFF
once	TRBJ2-1	TRBV24-1	CATSDRWAGLAFF
.	TRBJ2-3	TRBV30	CAWSVLGSTDTQYF
.	TRBJ1-4	TRBV28	CATSNRRTNEKLFF
.	TRBJ1-1	TRBV7-2	CASSLVRTVQNTEAFF
.	TRBJ1-2	TRBV19	CASTGTENYGYTF
few	TRBJ2-3	TRBV7-2	CASSLVLRGDTQYF
few	TRBJ1-5	TRBV2	CASSGLRDVSQHF
.	TRBJ1-1	TRBV5-4	CASSPRRDLNTEAFF
.	TRBJ2-6	TRBV5-4	CASSSTMVSGANVLTF
.	TRBJ2-3	TRBV3-1/TRBV3-2	CASSHQRGRADTQYF
.	TRBJ1-5	TRBV6-5	CASSYRGGQPQHF
.	TRBJ1-4	TRBV9	CASSSGTAEKLFF
.	TRBJ1-2	TRBV5-1	CASRGATGSYGYTF
.	TRBJ1-4	TRBV6-5	CASSYRGSIREKLFF
.	TRBJ2-5	TRBV29-1	CSVEERVRRETQYF
once	TRBJ2-1	TRBV5-4	CASSFPQRGGGNEQFF
.	TRBJ2-3	TRBV19	CASSIPLGTGVDTQYF
.	TRBJ2-1	TRBV15	CATSREDYSSYNEQFF
.	TRBJ1-3	TRBV5-1	CASSPDSSGNTIYF
.	TRBJ1-6	TRBV7-9	CASSLKGEQSPLHF
few	TRBJ1-1	TRBV2	CASSEASGTEAFF